The clone carrying this T cell receptor beta chain was observed a single time. Its antigen is not known. The method was immunoSEQ multiplex PCR; TCRdb's version includes in-frame clones alone and lacks a portion of them. The table has about 46,000 clones, around 30% seen once. The germline V gene encodes CDR1 KGHSH and CDR2 LQKENI. The CDR3 totals 14 residues. Trimming left V 3 bases short and J 5 bases short, with 13 bases between. The data are from a study of tumour-infiltrating T cells in Burkitt lymphoma. About the research overall: Patients covered every epidemiological subtype of Burkitt lymphoma. Repertoire clonality predicted overall and progression-free survival.

Whole-study findings and limits: Many Burkitt lymphoma patients shared several public clonotypes.

The chain carries TRBV18 and TRBJ2-5, with a possible D match to TRBD1 (5 bases). This receptor was obtained from a human donor with Burkitt lymphoma. Sequencing was performed on tumor tissue. The CDR3, as DNA: TGTGCCAGCTCACCGACAGCCCAAGGGGAGACCCAGTACTTC. The encoded protein is CASSPTAQGETQYF.